The entry below gives a single TCR beta chain sequence along with its context. Trimming stripped 4 bases from V and 0 bases from J, with 14 bases between. Germline CDR1 SGHNT, CDR2 YYREEE (reference sequence). The CDR3 runs to 17 residues. This sample was included in a study of OX40 agonist ivuxolimab in advanced cancers. Study-wide background: Averaging roughly 60 years in age, with a range of about 23 to 80, the cohort was 82.7% male.

Sequencing used immunoSEQ multiplex PCR; TCRdb keeps in-frame clones, though not all of them. Among 45,000 to 55,000 clones listed, 83% were seen once. The sample in question was CD4+ or CD8+ T cells sorted from blood, obtained in a trial of the OX40 agonist ivuxolimab. This sequence originates from an adult with an advanced solid tumor such as melanoma, head and neck, liver or kidney cancer. V usage is TRBV5-4 and J usage is TRBJ2-6; D gene unclear. The CDR3 loop reads CASSTSGRYSGANVLTF. The CDR3 DNA follows: TGTGCCAGCAGCACCTCGGGCCGCTACTCTGGGGCCAACGTCCTGACTTTC.